The 21 T cell receptor beta chains below all came from one sample that was sequenced in a study of blood T cells in healthy people across ages. For the second PCR, which ran for roughly 7 to 11 cycles, a sample-barcoded 5' primer and a J-beta primer mix were used. In TCRdb, the 5' RACE reads were re-called with MiXCR into one record per CDR3 protein. The table lists hundreds of thousands of distinct CDR3 sequences, approximately 25% of them singletons. The data also belong to a second study, concerning T cells of mothers and their children.

Sequencing used blood. The receptors stem from a boy aged 5 to 17 in good health.

J is TRBJ2-2 and V is TRBV12-3 or TRBV12-4; tentative D call: TRBD1 (6 bases). Trimming stripped 0 bases from V and 0 bases from J, with 17 bases between. The CDR3 covers 19 residues. The CDR3 loop reads CASSLAWRLGTSNTGELFF. CDR3 coding DNA: TGTGCCAGCAGTTTAGCCTGGCGCTTAGGGACATCGAACACCGGGGAGCTGTTTTTT.

This clonotype was seen only a few times. This chain joins TRBV5-1 and TRBJ2-5; maybe TRBD1 (5 bases). The CDR3 runs to 14 residues. Looked up from germline, CDR1 is SGHRS and CDR2 is YFSETQ. With 3 bases removed from V and 5 bases from J, the gap between germline ends came to 14 bases. The chain's CDR3 is CASSYRQRRETQYF. The CDR3 nucleotides read TGCGCCAGCAGCTATCGACAGCGTCGGGAGACCCAGTACTTC.

This clonotype was detected a few times. The chain employs TRBV7-9 and TRBJ1-3, with D maybe TRBD1 (5 bases). Germline CDR1 is SEHNR and CDR2 is FQNEAQ (reference sequence). The germline V and J ends were trimmed by 7 bases and 9 bases, with 19 bases remaining between them. The CDR3 has 14 amino acids. The CDR3 DNA sequence: TGTGCCAGCACCCCGAATGCCGGCGGGGCCACCATATATTTT. This translates into CASTPNAGGATIYF.

This clonotype showed up many times. The chain is built from TRBV7-2 and TRBJ2-7; maybe TRBD1 (5 bases). Trimming removed 6 bases at V and 0 bases at J, with 12 bases between. The length of the CDR3 is 14 residues. Germline CDR1 SGHTA, CDR2 FQGNSA. The CDR3, as DNA: TGTGCCAGCAGTTTGGCAGGGCTCTCCTACGAGCAGTACTTC. Translation gives CASSLAGLSYEQYF.

This clonotype has at least ten counts. The chain couples TRBV4-1 to TRBJ2-1, with TRBD2 identical over 12 bases. Germline values: CDR1 MGHRA, CDR2 YSYEKL. V lost 6 bases to trimming and J lost 1 base; unmatched junction nucleotides: 4. The CDR3 consists of 16 residues. The CDR3 protein is CASSRLAGASYNEQFF. CDR3 coding DNA: TGCGCCAGCAGTCGACTAGCGGGAGCTTCCTACAATGAGCAGTTCTTC.

This clonotype has just a few counts. DNA for the CDR3: TGTGCCATAAAGTCCGGGACACACGACACAGATACGCAGTATTTT. Protein sequence: CAIKSGTHDTDTQYF. The chain couples TRBV10-3 to TRBJ2-3, with D perhaps TRBD1 (6 bases). The CDR3 consists of 15 residues. Germline V CDR1 and CDR2: ENHRY, SYGVKD. V lost 9 bases and J lost 2, with 18 bases in between.

The CDR3 is CASSLGGTSMQTDTQYF. CDR3 sequence (DNA): TGTGCCAGCAGCCTAGGGGGGACTAGTATGCAGACAGATACGCAGTATTTT. The J gene is TRBJ2-3, the V gene TRBV7-8; 8 positions agree with TRBD2. The CDR3 is 17 residues long. CDR1 and CDR2 (germline): SGHVS, FQNEAQ. J was trimmed by 3 bases and V by 5 bases; bases with no gene match: 13.

The chain is built from TRBV6-6 and TRBJ1-1, with D unresolved. From germline, CDR1 is MNHNY and CDR2 SVGAGI (reference sequence). The CDR3 length is 13 residues. V dropped 5 bases and J dropped 4 bases, with 11 bases sitting between them. The CDR3 DNA sequence: TGTGCCAGCAGTACCATTCAAGGCACTGAAGCTTTCTTT. Amino acids: CASSTIQGTEAFF.

V gene TRBV11-1 combines with J gene TRBJ2-3; 7 positions match TRBD2. The CDR3 runs 18 residues. J was trimmed by 0 bases and V by 3 bases; bases with no gene match: 12. The germline gives CDR1 SGHAT, CDR2 FQDESV (reference sequence). The CDR3 reads CASSFVAWTRESTDTQYF. CDR3 DNA sequence: TGTGCCAGCAGCTTTGTCGCCTGGACTAGGGAAAGCACAGATACGCAGTATTTT.

This clonotype has just a few counts. This chain joins TRBV5-1 and TRBJ2-6; 7 nucleotides agree with TRBD1. The CDR3 totals 18 residues. V trimming: 2 bases; J trimming: 2 bases; junction bases outside the gene matches: 10. CDR1 is SGHRS, CDR2 YFSETQ, per germline. The CDR3 sequence is CASSLGDRAFTGANVLTF. The CDR3 DNA follows: TGCGCCAGCAGCTTAGGAGACAGGGCATTCACTGGGGCCAACGTCCTGACTTTC.

This sequence joins TRBV6-1 and TRBJ2-4, with D tentatively TRBD2 (5 bases). Trimming removed 5 bases from V and 4 bases from J, with 21 bases in between. The CDR3 consists of 17 residues. CDR1 MNHNS and CDR2 SASEGT come from the germline V gene. For the CDR3, the DNA is TGTGCCAGCAGTCCTAGAGTGAGGGTCGTGGGGAAAAACATTCAGTACTTC. Protein: CASSPRVRVVGKNIQYF.

This clonotype was seen a handful of times. V is TRBV7-6 and J is TRBJ1-1; no reliable D call. V lost 1 base and J lost 5, with 11 bases in between. This CDR3 has 14 amino acids. CDR1 and CDR2 (germline): SGHVS, FNYEAQ. The CDR3 nucleotides read TGTGCCAGCAGCTTAGGTGGTCCGACAACTGAAGCTTTCTTT. This gives the protein CASSLGGPTTEAFF.

The CDR3 sequence is CASSRGLAGGRQETQYF. CDR3 nucleotides: TGTGCCAGCAGCAGGGGACTAGCGGGGGGTAGGCAAGAGACCCAGTACTTC. The V call is TRBV11-3, the J call TRBJ2-5; 15 bases are shared with TRBD2. V was pared by 5 bases and J by 2 bases, with 6 bases of the junction left unmatched. The CDR3 totals 17 residues. Germline CDR1 SGHNT, CDR2 YENEEA.

This clonotype was recorded a few times. The chain joins TRBV10-3 to TRBJ2-7; D tentatively reads TRBD1 or TRBD2 (5 bases each). The CDR3 has 16 residues. Germline CDR1 and CDR2: ENHRY and SYGVKD. Trimming stripped 0 bases from V and 3 bases from J, with 15 bases between. The CDR3 sequence is CAISESLRAGRYEQYF. The DNA of the CDR3 is TGTGCCATCAGTGAGTCATTGAGGGCAGGGCGCTACGAGCAGTACTTC.

This rearrangement joins TRBV5-6 to TRBJ2-7; no reliable D call. The CDR3 covers 14 residues. Per the germline V gene, CDR1 is SGHDT and CDR2 is YYEEEE. The V and J ends lost 0 bases and 6 bases respectively, with 13 bases between them. This chain's CDR3 is CASSLGTLSGEQYF. CDR3 DNA sequence: TGTGCCAGCAGCTTGGGGACCCTTTCGGGCGAGCAGTACTTC.

The rearrangement joins TRBV5-1 to TRBJ2-6; 7 nucleotides agree with TRBD1. J was trimmed by 0 bases and V by 4 bases; bases with no gene match: 4. Per germline, CDR1 SGHRS and CDR2 YFSETQ. The CDR3 loop spans 16 amino acids. The CDR3 nucleotides read TGCGCCAGCAGCAAGGACAGGACCTCTGGGGCCAACGTCCTGACTTTC. Its translation is CASSKDRTSGANVLTF. Together with reference TRBV5-1 and TRBJ2-6, the CDR3 gives the full variable domain: KAGVTQTPRYLIKTRGQQVTLSCSPISGHRSVSWYQQTPGQGLQFLFEYFSETQRNKGNFPGRFSGRQFSNSRSEMNVSTLELGDSALYLCASSKDRTSGANVLTFGAGSRLTVL.

This clonotype was observed a handful of times. The J gene is TRBJ2-5, the V gene TRBV6-5; D is possibly TRBD1 or TRBD2 (5 bases each). The DNA end is a closer match to TRBJ2-1, so the J assignment may be wrong. The CDR3 runs to 15 residues. The germline gives CDR1 MNHEY, CDR2 SVGAGI. The CDR3 sequence is CASSLGDPRYNEQFF. As DNA, the CDR3 is TGTGCCAGCAGTCTGGGGGACCCCCGGTACAATGAGCAGTTCTTC.

The genes are TRBV6-6 and TRBJ1-1, with a tentative D call TRBD1 (6 bases). The germline CDR1 and CDR2 sequences are MNHNY and SVGAGI (reference sequence). V was clipped by 5 bases and J by 8 bases, with 12 bases between them. This CDR3 has 12 residues. The CDR3, as DNA: TGTGCCAGCAGTAAGTACACAGGGGAAGCTTTCTTT. Its protein is CASSKYTGEAFF.

The chain employs TRBV28 and TRBJ2-7; D might be TRBD1 (6 bases). Germline CDR1 reads MDHEN; CDR2 reads SYDVKM. CDR3 size: 15 residues. Trimming took 6 bases from V and 3 from J, leaving 18 bases between them. The CDR3 loop is CASSSPGTSFYEQYF. CDR3 DNA: TGTGCCAGCAGCTCCCCAGGGACATCCTTCTACGAGCAGTACTTC.

V is TRBV28 and J is TRBJ1-4; D perhaps matches TRBD1 (5 bases). Germline V gene sequence: CDR1 MDHEN, CDR2 SYDVKM. The CDR3 is 17 amino acids. The V end was cut by 1 base, the J end by 5 bases, with 17 bases between. The DNA of the CDR3 is TGTGCCAGCAGTTTATATATACGGTGGGGGGGGAATGAAAAACTGTTTTTT. It translates to CASSLYIRWGGNEKLFF.

This clonotype was recorded a few times. This chain connects TRBV14 to TRBJ2-2; D may be TRBD1 (6 bases). The CDR3 sequence is 15 residues long. From germline, CDR1 is SGHDN and CDR2 FVKESK. Trimming removed 0 bases at V and 5 bases at J, with 10 bases between. The chain's CDR3 is CASSQDGGKTGELFF. The CDR3 DNA reads TGTGCCAGCAGCCAAGATGGGGGCAAGACCGGGGAGCTGTTTTTT. The full variable domain, completed using reference TRBV14 and TRBJ2-2, is EAGVTQFPSHSVIEKGQTVTLRCDPISGHDNLYWYRRVMGKEIKFLLHFVKESKQDESGMPNNRFLAERTGGTYSTLKVQPAELEDSGVYFCASSQDGGKTGELFFGEGSRLTVL.